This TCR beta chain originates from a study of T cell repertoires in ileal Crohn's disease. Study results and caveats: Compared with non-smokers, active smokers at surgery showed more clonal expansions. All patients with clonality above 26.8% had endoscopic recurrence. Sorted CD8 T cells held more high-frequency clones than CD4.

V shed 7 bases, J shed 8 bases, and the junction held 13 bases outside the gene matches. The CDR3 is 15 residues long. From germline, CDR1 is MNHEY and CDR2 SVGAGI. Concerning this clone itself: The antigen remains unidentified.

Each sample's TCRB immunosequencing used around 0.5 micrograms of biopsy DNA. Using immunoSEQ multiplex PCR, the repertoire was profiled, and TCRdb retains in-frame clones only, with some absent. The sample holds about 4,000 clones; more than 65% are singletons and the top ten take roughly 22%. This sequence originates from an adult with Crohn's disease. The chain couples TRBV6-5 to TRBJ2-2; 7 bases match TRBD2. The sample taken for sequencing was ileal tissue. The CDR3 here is CASNNRAGVGGELFF. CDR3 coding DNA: TGTGCCAGCAATAATCGGGCGGGAGTAGGTGGGGAGCTGTTTTTT.